This is a list of T cell receptor beta chains from one sample in a study of spatial heterogeneity in lung cancer. TCRdb re-called the 5' RACE reads with MiXCR, one entry per CDR3 protein. The sample includes approximately 94,000 distinct CDR3 sequences, around 4.8% of them seen just once. Sample: lung tumor tissue, taken at surgery. Source of these receptors: a male donor with early-stage non-small cell lung cancer. CDR3s include the opening cysteine and the closing phenylalanine or tryptophan. Fields, in order: V gene, clone size, J gene, D gene, CDR3 protein, CDR3 DNA. D genes are given only for firm matches. A clone size is listed for some rows: how often the clone was seen (once, few, many), or a class if it is expanded.

v_gene: TRBV7-2
abundance: many
j_gene: TRBJ2-3
d_gene: TRBD2
CDR3aa: CASSLVGAGEPDTQYF
CDR3nt: TGTGCCAGCAGCTTAGTAGGGGCGGGAGAGCCAGATACGCAGTATTTT

v_gene: TRBV9
abundance: many
j_gene: TRBJ2-1
d_gene: .
CDR3aa: CASGEYNEQFF
CDR3nt: TGTGCCAGCGGTGAGTACAATGAGCAGTTCTTC

v_gene: TRBV12-3/TRBV12-4
abundance: many
j_gene: TRBJ2-5
d_gene: .
CDR3aa: CASSPTLVVPETQYF
CDR3nt: TGTGCCAGCAGTCCCACCTTAGTAGTACCAGAGACCCAGTACTTC

v_gene: TRBV18
abundance: many
j_gene: TRBJ2-1
d_gene: TRBD1
CDR3aa: CASSPGQDYNEQFF
CDR3nt: TGTGCCAGCTCACCAGGACAGGACTACAATGAGCAGTTCTTC

v_gene: TRBV24-1
abundance: many
j_gene: TRBJ2-1
d_gene: .
CDR3aa: CATSDTISDEQFF
CDR3nt: TGTGCCACCAGTGATACTATAAGCGATGAGCAGTTCTTC

v_gene: TRBV2
abundance: .
j_gene: TRBJ1-5
d_gene: .
CDR3aa: CASSVQGKDQPQHF
CDR3nt: TGTGCCAGCAGCGTACAGGGAAAAGATCAGCCCCAGCATTTT

v_gene: TRBV6-1
abundance: .
j_gene: TRBJ1-5
d_gene: .
CDR3aa: CASRDIHQPQHF
CDR3nt: TGTGCCAGCCGAGACATTCATCAGCCCCAGCATTTT

v_gene: TRBV28
abundance: many
j_gene: TRBJ2-3
d_gene: TRBD2
CDR3aa: CASSFPASGRHTQYF
CDR3nt: TGTGCCAGCTCCTTCCCCGCGAGCGGGAGGCATACGCAGTATTTT

v_gene: TRBV5-1
abundance: many
j_gene: TRBJ2-2
d_gene: .
CDR3aa: CASSLGMGMNTGELFF
CDR3nt: TGCGCCAGCAGCTTGGGGATGGGGATGAACACCGGGGAGCTGTTTTTT

v_gene: TRBV18
abundance: many
j_gene: TRBJ2-7
d_gene: TRBD1
CDR3aa: CASSPRRGLQYF
CDR3nt: TGTGCCAGCTCACCACGCAGGGGGTTGCAGTACTTC

v_gene: TRBV12-3/TRBV12-4
abundance: many
j_gene: TRBJ2-3
d_gene: TRBD2
CDR3aa: CASTPRGREGRLAQYF
CDR3nt: TGTGCCAGCACCCCTCGGGGGCGGGAGGGCCGATTAGCGCAGTATTTT

v_gene: TRBV6-1
abundance: few
j_gene: TRBJ1-1
d_gene: .
CDR3aa: CASRSTYRAGQAFF
CDR3nt: TGTGCCAGCAGAAGCACTTACAGGGCGGGCCAAGCTTTCTTT

v_gene: TRBV4-1
abundance: few
j_gene: TRBJ1-4
d_gene: .
CDR3aa: CASSPLRTDATNEKLFF
CDR3nt: TGCGCCAGCAGCCCGCTGAGGACTGACGCAACTAATGAAAAACTGTTTTTT

v_gene: TRBV2
abundance: many
j_gene: TRBJ2-1
d_gene: .
CDR3aa: CASSNWGGHEQFF
CDR3nt: TGTGCCAGCTCGAATTGGGGAGGACATGAGCAGTTCTTC

v_gene: TRBV7-9
abundance: many
j_gene: TRBJ1-2
d_gene: .
CDR3aa: CASSPTDPYGYTF
CDR3nt: TGTGCCAGCAGCCCGACGGATCCCTATGGCTACACCTTC

v_gene: TRBV28
abundance: few
j_gene: TRBJ1-1
d_gene: .
CDR3aa: CASSYRFSEAFF
CDR3nt: TGTGCCAGCAGTTACAGGTTCTCTGAAGCTTTCTTT

v_gene: TRBV29-1
abundance: .
j_gene: TRBJ2-3
d_gene: .
CDR3aa: CSLRLGSTLSTDTQYF
CDR3nt: TGCAGCCTCCGTTTAGGTAGTACCTTATCCACAGATACGCAGTATTTT

v_gene: TRBV20-1
abundance: many
j_gene: TRBJ2-7
d_gene: .
CDR3aa: CSCKDRRWDEQYF
CDR3nt: TGCAGTTGTAAGGACCGTCGATGGGACGAGCAGTACTTC

v_gene: TRBV13
abundance: many
j_gene: TRBJ2-5
d_gene: .
CDR3aa: CASSFGNQETQYF
CDR3nt: TGTGCCAGCAGCTTTGGGAACCAAGAGACCCAGTACTTC

v_gene: TRBV2
abundance: .
j_gene: TRBJ2-7
d_gene: TRBD2
CDR3aa: CASSPLKLVTSGISYEQYF
CDR3nt: TGTGCCAGCAGCCCACTGAAACTCGTGACTAGCGGTATTTCCTACGAGCAGTACTTC

v_gene: TRBV6-2/TRBV6-3
abundance: many
j_gene: TRBJ2-1
d_gene: TRBD2
CDR3aa: CASSSLAGAYEQFF
CDR3nt: TGTGCCAGCAGTTCCCTAGCGGGAGCCTATGAGCAGTTCTTC

v_gene: TRBV20-1
abundance: many
j_gene: TRBJ1-4
d_gene: TRBD1
CDR3aa: CSAPGTATNEKLFF
CDR3nt: TGCAGTGCGCCCGGGACAGCAACTAATGAAAAACTGTTTTTT

v_gene: TRBV10-3
abundance: many
j_gene: TRBJ2-5
d_gene: TRBD1
CDR3aa: CAISGDRGYQETQYF
CDR3nt: TGTGCCATCAGTGGGGACAGGGGGTACCAAGAGACCCAGTACTTC

v_gene: TRBV4-1
abundance: many
j_gene: TRBJ2-5
d_gene: .
CDR3aa: CASSQQQGSFDTQYF
CDR3nt: TGCGCCAGCAGCCAACAACAGGGTTCTTTTGATACCCAGTACTTC

v_gene: TRBV4-2
abundance: many
j_gene: TRBJ2-1
d_gene: .
CDR3aa: CASSQDFGGRGEQFF
CDR3nt: TGTGCCAGCAGCCAAGACTTCGGAGGGCGAGGTGAGCAGTTCTTC

v_gene: TRBV6-6
abundance: many
j_gene: TRBJ2-7
d_gene: .
CDR3aa: CASSSGGGRPIF
CDR3nt: TGTGCCAGCAGTTCTGGAGGTGGGAGGCCTATCTTC

v_gene: TRBV7-9
abundance: many
j_gene: TRBJ2-7
d_gene: .
CDR3aa: CASTRGDNYEQYF
CDR3nt: TGTGCCAGCACCCGAGGAGATAACTACGAGCAGTACTTC

v_gene: TRBV9
abundance: many
j_gene: TRBJ2-7
d_gene: .
CDR3aa: CASSVDLGQYEQYF
CDR3nt: TGTGCCAGCAGCGTAGATCTGGGTCAGTACGAGCAGTACTTC

v_gene: TRBV27
abundance: many
j_gene: TRBJ2-7
d_gene: .
CDR3aa: CASASSPLLYEQYF
CDR3nt: TGTGCCTCAGCCTCGAGCCCCCTTTTGTACGAGCAGTACTTC

v_gene: TRBV30
abundance: .
j_gene: TRBJ2-3
d_gene: .
CDR3aa: CAWSGETGIPDTQYF
CDR3nt: TGTGCCTGGAGTGGGGAAACAGGGATCCCAGATACGCAGTATTTT

v_gene: TRBV5-1
abundance: many
j_gene: TRBJ1-3
d_gene: .
CDR3aa: CASSLGSVSGNTIYF
CDR3nt: TGCGCCAGCAGCTTGGGGTCGGTCTCTGGAAACACCATATATTTT

v_gene: TRBV12-3/TRBV12-4
abundance: many
j_gene: TRBJ2-1
d_gene: TRBD2
CDR3aa: CASSFDSGTTYNEQFF
CDR3nt: TGTGCCAGCAGTTTTGATAGCGGGACCACCTACAATGAGCAGTTCTTC

v_gene: TRBV27
abundance: .
j_gene: TRBJ1-6
d_gene: .
CDR3aa: CASSLYSYNSPLHF
CDR3nt: TGTGCCAGCAGTCTATACTCCTATAATTCACCCCTCCACTTT

v_gene: TRBV20-1
abundance: many
j_gene: TRBJ2-3
d_gene: TRBD2
CDR3aa: CSASRTSGTTSTDTQYF
CDR3nt: TGCAGTGCTAGTCGGACTAGCGGTACCACTAGCACAGATACGCAGTATTTT

v_gene: TRBV6-5
abundance: many
j_gene: TRBJ2-1
d_gene: .
CDR3aa: CASRWNQGLNEQFF
CDR3nt: TGTGCCAGCAGATGGAACCAGGGGCTAAATGAGCAGTTCTTC

v_gene: TRBV11-2
abundance: many
j_gene: TRBJ2-3
d_gene: TRBD2
CDR3aa: CASSWERDERTQYF
CDR3nt: TGTGCCAGCAGCTGGGAGCGGGATGAGCGTACGCAGTATTTT

v_gene: TRBV28
abundance: many
j_gene: TRBJ2-1
d_gene: TRBD2
CDR3aa: CASSWGREGLFDEQFF
CDR3nt: TGTGCCAGCAGTTGGGGGCGGGAGGGCCTCTTCGATGAGCAGTTCTTC

v_gene: TRBV20-1
abundance: .
j_gene: TRBJ2-7
d_gene: TRBD2
CDR3aa: CSARPSGSDEQYF
CDR3nt: TGCAGTGCTAGGCCTAGCGGGAGTGACGAGCAGTACTTC

v_gene: TRBV7-8
abundance: many
j_gene: TRBJ2-4
d_gene: TRBD2
CDR3aa: CASSLGPLAGVAKNIQYF
CDR3nt: TGTGCCAGCAGCTTAGGGCCGTTAGCGGGCGTAGCCAAAAACATTCAGTACTTC

v_gene: TRBV11-2
abundance: .
j_gene: TRBJ2-5
d_gene: .
CDR3aa: CASSLLWETQYF
CDR3nt: TGTGCCAGCAGCTTACTCTGGGAAACCCAGTACTTC

v_gene: TRBV2
abundance: many
j_gene: TRBJ1-5
d_gene: TRBD1
CDR3aa: CASSGGQNQPQHF
CDR3nt: TGTGCCAGCAGTGGGGGACAGAATCAGCCCCAGCATTTT

v_gene: TRBV6-6
abundance: many
j_gene: TRBJ2-6
d_gene: .
CDR3aa: CASSYSVGAPGANVLTF
CDR3nt: TGTGCCAGCAGTTACTCAGTCGGGGCCCCTGGGGCCAACGTCCTGACTTTC

v_gene: TRBV2
abundance: many
j_gene: TRBJ2-7
d_gene: TRBD2
CDR3aa: CASSEAGTSGRASRSYEQYF
CDR3nt: TGTGCCAGCAGTGAAGCTGGGACTAGCGGGAGGGCCTCGAGGTCCTACGAGCAGTACTTC

v_gene: TRBV27
abundance: many
j_gene: TRBJ1-4
d_gene: TRBD1
CDR3aa: CASRNLNRGLLLATNEKLFF
CDR3nt: TGTGCCAGCAGAAATCTCAACAGGGGGCTCCTCCTCGCAACTAATGAAAAACTGTTTTTT

v_gene: TRBV12-3/TRBV12-4
abundance: many
j_gene: TRBJ1-2
d_gene: .
CDR3aa: CASSFLAGPIPNYGYTF
CDR3nt: TGTGCCAGCAGTTTTCTGGCAGGGCCCATTCCTAACTATGGCTACACCTTC

v_gene: TRBV6-2/TRBV6-3
abundance: many
j_gene: TRBJ1-3
d_gene: .
CDR3aa: CASSPQVFGNTIYF
CDR3nt: TGTGCCAGCAGTCCACAGGTTTTCGGAAACACCATATATTTT

v_gene: TRBV5-5
abundance: many
j_gene: TRBJ1-2
d_gene: TRBD1
CDR3aa: CASSPDRVNYGYTF
CDR3nt: TGTGCCAGCAGCCCAGACAGGGTTAACTATGGCTACACCTTC

v_gene: TRBV2
abundance: many
j_gene: TRBJ2-5
d_gene: .
CDR3aa: CASRVGVWETQYF
CDR3nt: TGTGCCAGCAGAGTGGGAGTTTGGGAGACCCAGTACTTC

v_gene: TRBV3-1
abundance: few
j_gene: TRBJ2-7
d_gene: .
CDR3aa: CASSPPQDRTGPSYEQYF
CDR3nt: TGTGCCAGCAGCCCTCCCCAAGACCGGACGGGACCCTCCTACGAGCAGTACTTC